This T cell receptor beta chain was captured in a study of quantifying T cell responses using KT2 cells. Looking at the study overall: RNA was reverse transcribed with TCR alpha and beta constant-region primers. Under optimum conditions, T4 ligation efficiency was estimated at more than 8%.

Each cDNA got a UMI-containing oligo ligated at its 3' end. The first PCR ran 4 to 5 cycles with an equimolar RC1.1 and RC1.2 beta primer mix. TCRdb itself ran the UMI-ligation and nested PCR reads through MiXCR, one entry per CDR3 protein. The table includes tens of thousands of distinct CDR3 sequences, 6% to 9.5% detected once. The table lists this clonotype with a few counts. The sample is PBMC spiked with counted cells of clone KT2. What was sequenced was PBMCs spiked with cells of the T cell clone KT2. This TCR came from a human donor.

CDR3 coding DNA: TGTGCCAGCAGCTTTTTAGCAGGGCAAGAGACCCAGTACTTC. The encoded protein is CASSFLAGQETQYF. The chain uses TRBV5-6 and TRBJ2-5; maybe TRBD1 (5 bases). V was pared by 2 bases and J by 2 bases, with 10 bases between. Germline V gene lookup returns CDR1 SGHDT and CDR2 YYEEEE. The CDR3 runs 14 residues.